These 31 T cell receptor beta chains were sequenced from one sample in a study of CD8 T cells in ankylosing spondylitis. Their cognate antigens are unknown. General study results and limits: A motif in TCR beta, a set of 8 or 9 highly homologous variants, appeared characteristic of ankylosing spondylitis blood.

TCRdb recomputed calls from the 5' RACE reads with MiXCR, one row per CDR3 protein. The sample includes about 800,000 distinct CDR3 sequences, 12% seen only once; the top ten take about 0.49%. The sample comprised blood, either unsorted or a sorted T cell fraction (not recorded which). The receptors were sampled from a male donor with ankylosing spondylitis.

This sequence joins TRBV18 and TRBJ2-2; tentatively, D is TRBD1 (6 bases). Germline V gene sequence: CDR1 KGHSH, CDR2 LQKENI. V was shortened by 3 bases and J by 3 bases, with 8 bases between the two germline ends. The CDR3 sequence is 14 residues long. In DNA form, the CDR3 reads TGTGCCAGCTCACCGTACAGGGACACCGGGGAGCTGTTTTTT. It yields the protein CASSPYRDTGELFF. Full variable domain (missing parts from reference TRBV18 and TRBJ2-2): NAGVMQNPRHLVRRRGQEARLRCSPMKGHSHVYWYRQLPEEGLKFMVYLQKENIIDESGMPKERFSAEFPKEGPSILRIQQVVRGDSAAYFCASSPYRDTGELFFGEGSRLTVL.

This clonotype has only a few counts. In DNA form, the CDR3 reads TGTGCCAGCAGCCAAGGACAGGGGGGGTTACGAGAGACCCAGTACTTC. Translation gives CASSQGQGGLRETQYF. The chain employs TRBV11-2 and TRBJ2-5; 10 bases map to TRBD1. The CDR3 has 16 amino acids. V lost 5 bases and J lost 4; bases outside the gene matches: 10. CDR1 is SGHAT and CDR2 is FQNNGV in the germline V gene.

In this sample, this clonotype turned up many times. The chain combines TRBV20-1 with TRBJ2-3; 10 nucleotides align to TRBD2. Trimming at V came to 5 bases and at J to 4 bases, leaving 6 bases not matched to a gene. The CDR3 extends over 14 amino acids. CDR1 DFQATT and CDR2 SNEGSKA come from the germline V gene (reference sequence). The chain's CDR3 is CSALSGGSADTQYF. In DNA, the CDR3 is TGCAGTGCTCTTAGCGGGGGGTCTGCAGATACGCAGTATTTT.

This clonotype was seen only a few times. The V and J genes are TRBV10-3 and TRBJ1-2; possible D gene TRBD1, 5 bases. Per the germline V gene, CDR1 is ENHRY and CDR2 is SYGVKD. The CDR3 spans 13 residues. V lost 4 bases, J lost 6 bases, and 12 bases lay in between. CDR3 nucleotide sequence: TGTGCCATCAGTGCAGGGACTTGGAATGGCTACACCTTC. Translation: CAISAGTWNGYTF.

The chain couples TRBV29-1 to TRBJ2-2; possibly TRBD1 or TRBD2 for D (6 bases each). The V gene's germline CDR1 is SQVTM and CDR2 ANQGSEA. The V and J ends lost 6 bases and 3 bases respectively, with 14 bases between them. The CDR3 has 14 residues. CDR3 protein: CSVTGGVYTGELFF. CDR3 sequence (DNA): TGCAGCGTGACCGGGGGCGTGTACACCGGGGAGCTGTTTTTT.

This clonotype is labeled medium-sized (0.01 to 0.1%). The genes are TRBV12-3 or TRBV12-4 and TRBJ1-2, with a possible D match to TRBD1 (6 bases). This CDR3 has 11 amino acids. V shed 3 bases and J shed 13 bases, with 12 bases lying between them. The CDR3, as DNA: TGTGCCAGCAGTTTGGGCAGGGGATGCACCTTC. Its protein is CASSLGRGCTF.

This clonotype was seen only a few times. The CDR3 sequence: CASRQRREGTEAFF. The CDR3 nucleotides are TGTGCCAGCAGACAAAGAAGAGAGGGTACTGAAGCTTTCTTT. The genes are TRBV12-3 or TRBV12-4 and TRBJ1-1, with no clear D. Trimming took off 6 bases at V and 5 bases at J, with 16 bases between the two ends. This CDR3 has 14 residues.

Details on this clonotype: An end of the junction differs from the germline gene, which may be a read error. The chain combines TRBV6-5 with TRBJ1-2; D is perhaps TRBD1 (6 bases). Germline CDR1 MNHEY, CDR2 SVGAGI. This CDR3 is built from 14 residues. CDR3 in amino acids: CARSYSTGRGGYTF. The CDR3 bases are TGTGCCCGCAGTTACTCGACAGGACGAGGCGGCTACACCTTC.

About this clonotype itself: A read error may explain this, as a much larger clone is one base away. The CDR3 is CASSYSTGYYGYTF. The CDR3 region has the DNA TGTGCCAGCAGTTACTCGACAGGGTACTATGGCTACACCTTC. The chain recombines TRBV6-5 with TRBJ1-2; 7 bases agree with TRBD1. V lost 0 bases, J lost 3 bases, and 1 base stayed unmatched. This CDR3 has 14 residues. Germline V lookup: CDR1 MNHEY, CDR2 SVGAGI.

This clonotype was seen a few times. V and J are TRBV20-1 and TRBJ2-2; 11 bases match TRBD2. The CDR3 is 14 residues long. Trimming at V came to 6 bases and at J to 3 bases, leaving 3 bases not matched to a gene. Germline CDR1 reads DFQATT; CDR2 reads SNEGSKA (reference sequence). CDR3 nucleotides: TGCAGTGCCCCGACTAGCGGGGACACCGGGGAGCTGTTTTTT. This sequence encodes CSAPTSGDTGELFF.

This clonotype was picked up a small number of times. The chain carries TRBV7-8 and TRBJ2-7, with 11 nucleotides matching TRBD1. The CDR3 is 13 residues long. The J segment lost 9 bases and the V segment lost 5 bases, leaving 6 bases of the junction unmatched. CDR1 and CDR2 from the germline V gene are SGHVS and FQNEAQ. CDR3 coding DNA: TGTGCCAGCAGCCCGAGGACAGGGGGCTGGCAGTACTTC. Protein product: CASSPRTGGWQYF.

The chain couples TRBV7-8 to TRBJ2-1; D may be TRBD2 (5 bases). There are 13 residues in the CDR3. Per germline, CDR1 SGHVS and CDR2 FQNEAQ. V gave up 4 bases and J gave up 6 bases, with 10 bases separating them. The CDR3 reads CASSSGLPNEQFF. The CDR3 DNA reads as TGTGCCAGCAGCTCCGGACTGCCCAATGAGCAGTTCTTC. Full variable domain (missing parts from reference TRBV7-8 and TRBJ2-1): GAGVSQSPRYKVAKRGQDVALRCDPISGHVSLFWYQQALGQGPEFLTYFQNEAQLDKSGLPSDRFFAERPEGSVSTLKIQRTQQEDSAVYLCASSSGLPNEQFFGPGTRLTVL.

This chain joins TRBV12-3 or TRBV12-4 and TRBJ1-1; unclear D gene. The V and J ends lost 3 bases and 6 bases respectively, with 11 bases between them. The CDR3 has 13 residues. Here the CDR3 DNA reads TGTGCCAGCAGTTTTGGCGCGGACGCTGAAGCTTTCTTT. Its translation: CASSFGADAEAFF.

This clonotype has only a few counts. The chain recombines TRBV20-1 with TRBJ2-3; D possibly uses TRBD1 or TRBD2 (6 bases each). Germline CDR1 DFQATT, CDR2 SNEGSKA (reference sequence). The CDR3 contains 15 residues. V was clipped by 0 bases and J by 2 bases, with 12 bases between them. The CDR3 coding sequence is TGCAGTGCTAGAGATCCGGAGGGGGACACAGATACGCAGTATTTT. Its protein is CSARDPEGDTDTQYF.

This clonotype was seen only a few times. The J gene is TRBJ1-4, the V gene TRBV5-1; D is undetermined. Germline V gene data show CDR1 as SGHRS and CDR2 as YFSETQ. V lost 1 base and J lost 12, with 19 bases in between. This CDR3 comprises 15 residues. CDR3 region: CASSLQGYRSAELFF. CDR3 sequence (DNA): TGCGCCAGCAGCTTGCAAGGGTATCGATCTGCGGAACTGTTTTTT.

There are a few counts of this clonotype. The CDR3: CASSYLDEKLFF. The CDR3 region has the DNA TGTGCCAGCAGTTACTTGGATGAAAAACTGTTTTTT. The chain uses TRBV6-2 or TRBV6-3 and TRBJ1-4; D unresolved. Trimming cost V 1 base and J 6 bases, with 3 bases left between them. Germline CDR1 is MNHEY and CDR2 is SVGEGT. The CDR3 has 12 residues.

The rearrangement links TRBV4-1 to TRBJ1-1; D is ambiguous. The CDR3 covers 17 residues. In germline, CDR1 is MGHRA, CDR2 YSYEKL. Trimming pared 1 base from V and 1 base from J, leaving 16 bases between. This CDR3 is CASSQVGTAMRNTEAFF. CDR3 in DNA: TGCGCCAGCAGCCAAGTAGGCACAGCCATGAGGAACACTGAAGCTTTCTTT.

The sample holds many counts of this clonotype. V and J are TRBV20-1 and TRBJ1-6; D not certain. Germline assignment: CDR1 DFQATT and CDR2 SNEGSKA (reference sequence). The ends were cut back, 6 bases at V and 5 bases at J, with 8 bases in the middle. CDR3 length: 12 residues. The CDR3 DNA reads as TGCAGTGCCCGGGCCCATAATTCACCCCTCCACTTT. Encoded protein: CSARAHNSPLHF.

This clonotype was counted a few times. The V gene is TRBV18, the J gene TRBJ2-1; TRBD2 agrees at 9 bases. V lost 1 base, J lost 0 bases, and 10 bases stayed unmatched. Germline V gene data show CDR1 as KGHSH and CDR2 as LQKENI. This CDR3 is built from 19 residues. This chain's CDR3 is CASSPLFLAGGASYNEQFF. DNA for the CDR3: TGTGCCAGCTCACCACTTTTTCTTGCGGGAGGGGCCTCCTACAATGAGCAGTTCTTC.

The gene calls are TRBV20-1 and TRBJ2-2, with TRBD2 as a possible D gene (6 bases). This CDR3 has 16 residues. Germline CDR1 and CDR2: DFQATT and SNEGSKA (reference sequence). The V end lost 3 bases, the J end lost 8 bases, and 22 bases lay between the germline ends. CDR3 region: CSASARLGGNWGELFF. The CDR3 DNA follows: TGCAGTGCTAGTGCAAGACTAGGTGGCAATTGGGGGGAGCTGTTTTTT.

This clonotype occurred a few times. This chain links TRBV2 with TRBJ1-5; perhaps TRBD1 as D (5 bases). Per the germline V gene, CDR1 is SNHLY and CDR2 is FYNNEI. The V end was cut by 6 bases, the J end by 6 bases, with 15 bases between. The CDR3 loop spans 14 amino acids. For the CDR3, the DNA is TGTGCCAGCAGAGTGGGGCAGGGCTTTCAGCCCCAGCATTTT. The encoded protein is CASRVGQGFQPQHF.

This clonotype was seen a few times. The CDR3 DNA reads TGCAGCGTTGTCCGGGACAGGGGTCTAGAGACCCAGTACTTC. It specifies CSVVRDRGLETQYF. The chain recombines TRBV29-1 with TRBJ2-5; 10 bases match TRBD1. The CDR3 consists of 14 residues. Unmatched junction bases numbered 6, after V lost 4 bases and J lost 4 bases. Germline loops: CDR1 SQVTM, CDR2 ANQGSEA.

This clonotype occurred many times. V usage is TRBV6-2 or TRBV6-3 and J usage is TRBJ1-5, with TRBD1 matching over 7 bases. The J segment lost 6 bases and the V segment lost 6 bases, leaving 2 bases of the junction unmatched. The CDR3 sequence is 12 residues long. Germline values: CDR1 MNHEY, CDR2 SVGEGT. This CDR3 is CASRRTGQPQHF. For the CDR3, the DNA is TGTGCCAGCAGAAGGACAGGTCAGCCCCAGCATTTT.

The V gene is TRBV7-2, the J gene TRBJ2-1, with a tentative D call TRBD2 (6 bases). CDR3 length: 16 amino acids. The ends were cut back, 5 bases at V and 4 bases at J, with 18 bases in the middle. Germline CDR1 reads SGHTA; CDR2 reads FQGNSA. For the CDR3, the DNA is TGTGCCAGCAGCCAAGAGGGCGGGACTGGGTACAATGAGCAGTTCTTC. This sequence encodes CASSQEGGTGYNEQFF.

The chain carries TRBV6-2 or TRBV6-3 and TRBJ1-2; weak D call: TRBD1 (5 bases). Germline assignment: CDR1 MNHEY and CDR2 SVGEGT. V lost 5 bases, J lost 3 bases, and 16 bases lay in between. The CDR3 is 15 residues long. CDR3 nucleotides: TGTGCCAGCAGTACTTGGACCGGACAATACTATGGCTACACCTTC. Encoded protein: CASSTWTGQYYGYTF.

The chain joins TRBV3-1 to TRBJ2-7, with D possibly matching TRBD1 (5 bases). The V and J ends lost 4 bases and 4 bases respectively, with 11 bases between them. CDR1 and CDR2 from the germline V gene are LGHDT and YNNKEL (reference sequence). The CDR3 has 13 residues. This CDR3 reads CASSRTTGYEQYF. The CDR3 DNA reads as TGTGCCAGCAGCCGGACAACGGGTTACGAGCAGTACTTC.

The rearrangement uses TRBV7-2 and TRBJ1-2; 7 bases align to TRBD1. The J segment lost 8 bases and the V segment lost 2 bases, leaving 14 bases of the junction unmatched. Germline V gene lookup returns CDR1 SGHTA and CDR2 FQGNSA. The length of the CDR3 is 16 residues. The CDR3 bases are TGTGCCAGCAGCTTATCACCGGGACAGCGAATAGGCGGCTACACCTTC. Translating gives CASSLSPGQRIGGYTF.

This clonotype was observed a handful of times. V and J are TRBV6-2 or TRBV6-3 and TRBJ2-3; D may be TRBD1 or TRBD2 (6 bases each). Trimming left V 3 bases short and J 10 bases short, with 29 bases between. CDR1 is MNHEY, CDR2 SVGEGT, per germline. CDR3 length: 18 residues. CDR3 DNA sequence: TGTGCCAGCAGTTATTGGCCATACGGGGGCCGTCCCCCCGGGGCGCAGTATTTT. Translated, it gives CASSYWPYGGRPPGAQYF.

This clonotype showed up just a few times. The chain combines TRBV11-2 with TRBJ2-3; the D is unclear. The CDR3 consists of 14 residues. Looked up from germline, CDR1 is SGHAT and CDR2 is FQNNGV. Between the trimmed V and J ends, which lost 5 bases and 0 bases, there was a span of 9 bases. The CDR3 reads CASSPAKSTDTQYF. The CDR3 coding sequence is TGTGCCAGCAGCCCAGCGAAGAGCACAGATACGCAGTATTTT.

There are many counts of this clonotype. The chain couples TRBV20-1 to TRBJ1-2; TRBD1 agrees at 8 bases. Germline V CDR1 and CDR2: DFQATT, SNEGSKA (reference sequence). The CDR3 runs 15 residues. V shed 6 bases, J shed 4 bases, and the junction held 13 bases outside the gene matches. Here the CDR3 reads CSAASEGQEPYGYTF. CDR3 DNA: TGCAGTGCCGCCTCTGAGGGACAGGAGCCCTATGGCTACACCTTC.

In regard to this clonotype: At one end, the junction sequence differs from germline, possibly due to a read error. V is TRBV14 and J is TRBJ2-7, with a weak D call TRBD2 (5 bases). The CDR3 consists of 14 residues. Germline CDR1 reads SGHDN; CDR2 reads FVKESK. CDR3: CGSSAAGGSYEQYF. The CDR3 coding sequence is TGTGGCAGCAGCGCGGCGGGCGGCTCCTACGAGCAGTACTTC.